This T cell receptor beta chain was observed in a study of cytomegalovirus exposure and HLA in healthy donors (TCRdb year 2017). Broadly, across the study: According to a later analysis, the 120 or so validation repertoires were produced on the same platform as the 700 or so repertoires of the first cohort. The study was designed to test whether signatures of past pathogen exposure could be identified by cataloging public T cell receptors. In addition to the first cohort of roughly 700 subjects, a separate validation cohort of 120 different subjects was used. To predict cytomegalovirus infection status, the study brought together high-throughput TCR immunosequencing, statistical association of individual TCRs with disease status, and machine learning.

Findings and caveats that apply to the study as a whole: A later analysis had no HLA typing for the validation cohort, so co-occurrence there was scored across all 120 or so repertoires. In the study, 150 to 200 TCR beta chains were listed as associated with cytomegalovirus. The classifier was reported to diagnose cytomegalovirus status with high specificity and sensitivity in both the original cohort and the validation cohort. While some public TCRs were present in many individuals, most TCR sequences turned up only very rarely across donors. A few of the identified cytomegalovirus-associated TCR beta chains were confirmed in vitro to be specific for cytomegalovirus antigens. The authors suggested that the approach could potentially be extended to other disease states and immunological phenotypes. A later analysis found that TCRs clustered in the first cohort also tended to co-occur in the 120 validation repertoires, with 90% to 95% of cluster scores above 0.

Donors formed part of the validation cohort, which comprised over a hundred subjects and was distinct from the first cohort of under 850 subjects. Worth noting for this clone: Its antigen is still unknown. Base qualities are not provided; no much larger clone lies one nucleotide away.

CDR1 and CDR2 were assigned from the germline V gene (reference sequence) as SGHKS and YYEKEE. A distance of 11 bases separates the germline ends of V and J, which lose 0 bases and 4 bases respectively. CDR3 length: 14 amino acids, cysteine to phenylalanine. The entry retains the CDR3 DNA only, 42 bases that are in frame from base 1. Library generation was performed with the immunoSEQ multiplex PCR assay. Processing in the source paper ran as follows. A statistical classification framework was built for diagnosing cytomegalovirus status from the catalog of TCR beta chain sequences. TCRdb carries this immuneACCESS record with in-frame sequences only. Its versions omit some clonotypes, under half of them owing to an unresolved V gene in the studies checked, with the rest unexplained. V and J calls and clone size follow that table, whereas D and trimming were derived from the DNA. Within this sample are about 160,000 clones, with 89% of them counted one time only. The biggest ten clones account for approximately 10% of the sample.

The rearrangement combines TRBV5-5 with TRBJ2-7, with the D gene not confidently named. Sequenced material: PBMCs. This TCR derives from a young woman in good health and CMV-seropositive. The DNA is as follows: TGTGCCAGCAGCTTGGAACAGAATTTATACGAGCAGTACTTC. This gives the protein CASSLEQNLYEQYF.